This T cell receptor (beta chain) was recovered during a study of blood T cell repertoires in COVID-19. The wider study: PBMCs, B-cell-depleted T cells, or T cells provided the cDNA or gDNA that made up the material.

This CDR3 region has 11 residues. In germline, CDR1 is DFQATT, CDR2 SNEGSKA (reference sequence). The V end lost 2 bases, the J end lost 8 bases, and 9 bases lay between the germline ends. In terms of age and location, participants ranged from roughly 18 to 89 years and lived in about 25 US areas. Original processing notes: It was from reference gene primer amplification that nucleated cell counts were estimated. The repertoire was sequenced with immunoSEQ multiplex PCR; TCRdb's copy has only in-frame clones and lacks some. That table supplies the V and J calls and clone size; D and trimming were determined from the DNA. The sample lists approximately 200,000 clones, roughly 80% occurring once.

The TCR comes from a woman aged 25 to 45 who had recovered from COVID-19. The sequencing sample was made of PBMCs or T cells enriched from blood (not recorded which). The chain couples TRBV20-1 to TRBJ1-1; perhaps TRBD1 as D (5 bases). The CDR3 here is CSARPDREAFF. CDR3 bases: TGCAGTGCTAGACCTGACAGAGAAGCTTTCTTT.